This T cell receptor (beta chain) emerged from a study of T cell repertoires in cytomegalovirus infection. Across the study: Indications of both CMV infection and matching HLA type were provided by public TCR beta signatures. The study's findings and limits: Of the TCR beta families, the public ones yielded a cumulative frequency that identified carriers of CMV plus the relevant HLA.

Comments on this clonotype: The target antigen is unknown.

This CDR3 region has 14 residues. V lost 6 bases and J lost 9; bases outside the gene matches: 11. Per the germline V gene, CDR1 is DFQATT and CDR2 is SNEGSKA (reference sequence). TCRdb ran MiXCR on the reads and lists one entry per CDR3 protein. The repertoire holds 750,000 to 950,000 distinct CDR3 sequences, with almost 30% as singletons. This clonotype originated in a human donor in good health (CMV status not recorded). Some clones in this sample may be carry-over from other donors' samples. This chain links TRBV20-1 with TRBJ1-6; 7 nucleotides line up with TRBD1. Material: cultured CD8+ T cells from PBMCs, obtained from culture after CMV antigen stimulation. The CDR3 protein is CSAPETGQISPLHF. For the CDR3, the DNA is TGCAGTGCACCGGAGACAGGGCAGATTTCACCCCTCCACTTT.